This T cell receptor beta chain was found in a study of blood T cell repertoires in COVID-19. Study-wide context: The cDNA or gDNA used as material had been derived from T cells, B-cell-depleted T cells, or PBMCs.

Repertoires were generated with immunoSEQ multiplex PCR, while TCRdb's copy carries only in-frame clones and drops some. This table holds about 320,000 clones, around nine tenths found once. The junction had 6 bases not matched to a gene; V was cut back by 0 bases and J by 8 bases. This CDR3 spans 14 amino acids. CDR1 and CDR2 (germline): GTSNPN, SVGIG (reference sequence). Input material: peripheral blood. The rearrangement uses TRBV30 and TRBJ1-2; 10 bases agree with TRBD1. This TCR was recovered from a woman under 40 with COVID-19, enrolled during active disease. This CDR3 is CAWSVLRTGGGYTF. The CDR3 nucleotides are TGTGCCTGGAGTGTGTTAAGGACAGGGGGGGGCTACACCTTC. The complete variable domain, with remaining parts taken from reference TRBV30 and TRBJ1-2, reads SQTIHQWPATLVQPVGSPLSLECTVEGTSNPNLYWYRQAAGRGLQLLFYSVGIGQISSEVPQNLSASRPQDRQFILSSKKLLLSDSGFYLCAWSVLRTGGGYTFGSGTRLTVV.